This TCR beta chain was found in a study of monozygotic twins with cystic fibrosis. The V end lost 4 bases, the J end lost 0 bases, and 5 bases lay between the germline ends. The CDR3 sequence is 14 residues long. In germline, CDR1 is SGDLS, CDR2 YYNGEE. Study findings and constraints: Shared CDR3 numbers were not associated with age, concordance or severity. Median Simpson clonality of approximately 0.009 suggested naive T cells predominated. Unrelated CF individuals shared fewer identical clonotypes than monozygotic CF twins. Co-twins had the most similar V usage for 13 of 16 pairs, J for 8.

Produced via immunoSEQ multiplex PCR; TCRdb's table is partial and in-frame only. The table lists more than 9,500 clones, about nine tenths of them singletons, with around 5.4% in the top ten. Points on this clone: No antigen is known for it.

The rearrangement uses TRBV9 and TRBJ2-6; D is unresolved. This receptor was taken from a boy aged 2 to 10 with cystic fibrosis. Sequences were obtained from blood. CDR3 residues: CASSRVSGANVLTF. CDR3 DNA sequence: TGTGCCAGCAGCAGAGTCTCTGGGGCCAACGTCCTGACTTTC.